The 9 T cell receptor beta chains listed next were all sequenced from one sample in a study of T cell responses to AZD1222 COVID-19 vaccine. Clones were sequenced by immunoSEQ multiplex PCR, and TCRdb holds only the in-frame ones, with some missing. This sample carries more than 75,000 clones, about 91% of them seen once, and the ten largest clones take approximately 5.6%. Specimen: peripheral blood, collected on day 0 of AZD1222 vaccination. These receptor sequences come from an adult in good health.

This chain connects TRBV30 to TRBJ2-3; no firm D call. Looked up from germline, CDR1 is GTSNPN and CDR2 is SVGIG (reference sequence). This CDR3 is 13 amino acids long. V gave up 1 base and J gave up 6 bases, with 11 bases separating them. The CDR3 DNA follows: TGTGCCTGGAGTGCCCGGATTTTGGATACGCAGTATTTT. Its translation is CAWSARILDTQYF. Full variable domain (rest looked up from reference TRBV30 and TRBJ2-3): SQTIHQWPATLVQPVGSPLSLECTVEGTSNPNLYWYRQAAGRGLQLLFYSVGIGQISSEVPQNLSASRPQDRQFILSSKKLLLSDSGFYLCAWSARILDTQYFGPGTRLTVL.

The chain employs TRBV7-3 and TRBJ2-2, with a possible D match to TRBD1 (7 bases). CDR3 size: 18 residues. V was cut by 5 bases and J by 0 bases, with 19 bases left in between. In germline, CDR1 is SGHTA, CDR2 FQGTGA. In DNA, the CDR3 is TGTGCCAGCAGCAGACGGAGGGTAGGGGGCACGAACACCGGGGAGCTGTTTTTT. Encoded protein: CASSRRRVGGTNTGELFF.

J is TRBJ1-2 and V is TRBV28, with D hard to call. There are 14 residues in the CDR3. V lost 5 bases, J lost 6 bases, and 16 bases lay in between. Germline loops: CDR1 MDHEN, CDR2 SYDVKM. The CDR3 loop reads CASSRGLQENGYTF. In DNA form, the CDR3 reads TGTGCCAGCAGTCGCGGACTCCAGGAGAATGGCTACACCTTC.

The rearrangement joins TRBV2 to TRBJ2-3; TRBD1 agrees at 8 bases. The germline V gene encodes CDR1 SNHLY and CDR2 FYNNEI. There are 13 residues in the CDR3. J gave up 9 bases and V 10 bases, and 12 bases lay outside the gene matches. CDR3 coding DNA: TGTGCCATCCTGTCAGGGGGCGGGTCCACGCAGTATTTT. Amino acids: CAILSGGGSTQYF.

The chain employs TRBV5-1 and TRBJ1-1, with a tentative D call TRBD1 (6 bases). The length of the CDR3 is 18 residues. V was shortened by 0 bases and J by 0 bases, with 18 bases between the two germline ends. Per the germline V gene, CDR1 is SGHRS and CDR2 is YFSETQ. Written as DNA, the CDR3 is TGCGCCAGCAGCTTGGGGACAGACCCCTCTTTTATGAACACTGAAGCTTTCTTT. This encodes CASSLGTDPSFMNTEAFF.

V gene TRBV4-1 combines with J gene TRBJ2-3; D uncertain. The CDR3 extends over 16 amino acids. Trimming removed 0 bases from V and 6 bases from J, with 16 bases in between. Germline loops: CDR1 MGHRA, CDR2 YSYEKL. In DNA form, the CDR3 reads TGCGCCAGCAGCCAAGATAACTCCTACCAGGTGGATACGCAGTATTTT. This sequence encodes CASSQDNSYQVDTQYF.

A remark on this clone: The germline gene is not matched at one end of the junction; a read error may be the cause. Within the sample, other DNA sequences also encode this same CDR3. The chain employs TRBV2 and TRBJ2-7; 9 positions agree with TRBD2. Germline V CDR1 and CDR2: SNHLY, FYNNEI. The CDR3 loop spans 12 amino acids. The CDR3, as DNA: TGTGCCAGTGTGACTAGCGGCTACGAACAGTACTTC. Translated: CASVTSGYEQYF.

The chain recombines TRBV27 with TRBJ1-5; D is perhaps TRBD1 (5 bases). The CDR3 has 13 amino acids. Germline lookup yields CDR1 MNHEY and CDR2 SMNVEV (reference sequence). With 0 bases removed from V and 9 bases from J, the gap between germline ends came to 9 bases. CDR3 sequence: CASSLSRTRPQHF. As DNA, the CDR3 is TGTGCCAGCAGTTTATCGAGGACAAGGCCCCAGCATTTT.

The chain combines TRBV3-1 (or the pseudogene TRBV3-2) with TRBJ1-2, with 9 bases that match TRBD1. The CDR3 sequence is 17 residues long. Germline loops: CDR1 LGHDT, CDR2 YNNKEL (reference sequence). Trimming cost V 1 base and J 4 bases; bases outside gene matches: 10. The CDR3 DNA is TGTGCCAGCAGCCAAGCAACTCCGGGACAGGGTGGCTATGGCTACACCTTC. This translates into CASSQATPGQGGYGYTF.